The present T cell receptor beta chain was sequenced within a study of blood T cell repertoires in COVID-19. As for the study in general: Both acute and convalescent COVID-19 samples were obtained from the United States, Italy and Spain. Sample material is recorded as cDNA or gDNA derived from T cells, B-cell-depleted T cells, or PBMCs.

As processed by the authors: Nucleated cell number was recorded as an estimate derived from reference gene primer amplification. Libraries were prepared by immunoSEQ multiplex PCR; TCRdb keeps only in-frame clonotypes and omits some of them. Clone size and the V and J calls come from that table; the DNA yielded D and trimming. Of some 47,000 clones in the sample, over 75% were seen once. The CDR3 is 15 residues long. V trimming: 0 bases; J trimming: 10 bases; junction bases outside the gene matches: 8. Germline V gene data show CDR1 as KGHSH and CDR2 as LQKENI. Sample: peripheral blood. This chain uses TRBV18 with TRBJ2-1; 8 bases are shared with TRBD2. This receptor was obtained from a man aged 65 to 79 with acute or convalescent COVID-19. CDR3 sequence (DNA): TGTGCCAGCTCACCACCGAGCGGGGGCGGAGAGGAGCAGTTCTTC. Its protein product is CASSPPSGGGEEQFF.